The text below deals with one T cell receptor beta chain. This table comes from immunoSEQ multiplex PCR, and its TCRdb copy is limited to in-frame clones, with some not included. The sample yields approximately 310,000 clones, roughly 85% seen once. These data are taken from a study of blood T cell repertoires in COVID-19. CDR1 LGHDT and CDR2 YNNKEL come from the germline V gene (reference sequence). V trimming: 4 bases; J trimming: 4 bases; junction bases outside the gene matches: 4. The CDR3 runs 14 residues. Participant-reported clinical history was the basis for cohort assignment. V gene TRBV3-1 (or the pseudogene TRBV3-2) combines with J gene TRBJ1-3, with 7 bases lining up with TRBD1. The specimen sequenced was PBMCs or T cells enriched from blood (not recorded which). The receptor was derived from a man younger than 45 who had recovered from COVID-19. The chain's CDR3 is CASSPRDRGNTIYF. Written as DNA, the CDR3 is TGTGCCAGCAGCCCCCGGGACAGAGGAAACACCATATATTTT.